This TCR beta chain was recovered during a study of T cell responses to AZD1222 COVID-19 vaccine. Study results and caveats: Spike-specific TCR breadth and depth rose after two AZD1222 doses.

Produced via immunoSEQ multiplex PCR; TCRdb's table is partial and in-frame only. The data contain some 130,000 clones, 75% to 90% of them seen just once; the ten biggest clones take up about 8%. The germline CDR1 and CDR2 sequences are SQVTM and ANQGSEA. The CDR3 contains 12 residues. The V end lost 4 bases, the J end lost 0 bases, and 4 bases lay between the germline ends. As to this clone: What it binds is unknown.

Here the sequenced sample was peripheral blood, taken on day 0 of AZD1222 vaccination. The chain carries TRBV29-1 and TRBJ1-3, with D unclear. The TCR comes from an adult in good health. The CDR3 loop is CSVVSSGNTIYF. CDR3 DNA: TGCAGCGTTGTTTCCTCTGGAAACACCATATATTTT.